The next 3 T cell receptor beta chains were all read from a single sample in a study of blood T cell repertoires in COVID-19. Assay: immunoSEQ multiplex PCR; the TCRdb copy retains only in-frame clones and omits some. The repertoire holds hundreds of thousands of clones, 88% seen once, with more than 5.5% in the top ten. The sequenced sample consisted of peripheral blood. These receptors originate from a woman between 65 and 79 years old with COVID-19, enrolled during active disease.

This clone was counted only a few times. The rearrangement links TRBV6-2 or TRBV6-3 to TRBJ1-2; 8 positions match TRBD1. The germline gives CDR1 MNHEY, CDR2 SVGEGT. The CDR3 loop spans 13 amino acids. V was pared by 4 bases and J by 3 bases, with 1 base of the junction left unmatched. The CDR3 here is CASSSTGDYGYTF. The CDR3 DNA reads TGTGCCAGCAGTTCGACAGGGGACTATGGCTACACCTTC.

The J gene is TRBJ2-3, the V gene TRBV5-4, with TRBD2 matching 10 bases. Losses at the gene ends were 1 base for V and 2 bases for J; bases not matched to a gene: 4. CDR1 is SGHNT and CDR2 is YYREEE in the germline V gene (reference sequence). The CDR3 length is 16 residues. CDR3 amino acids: CASSLRTSGATDTQYF. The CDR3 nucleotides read TGTGCCAGCAGCTTGCGAACTAGCGGGGCCACAGATACGCAGTATTTT.

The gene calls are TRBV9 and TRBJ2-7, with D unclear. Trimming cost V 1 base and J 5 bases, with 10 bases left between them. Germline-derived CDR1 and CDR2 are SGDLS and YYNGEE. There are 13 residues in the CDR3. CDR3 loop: CASSVSAGDEQYF. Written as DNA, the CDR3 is TGTGCCAGCAGCGTAAGTGCCGGAGACGAGCAGTACTTC.